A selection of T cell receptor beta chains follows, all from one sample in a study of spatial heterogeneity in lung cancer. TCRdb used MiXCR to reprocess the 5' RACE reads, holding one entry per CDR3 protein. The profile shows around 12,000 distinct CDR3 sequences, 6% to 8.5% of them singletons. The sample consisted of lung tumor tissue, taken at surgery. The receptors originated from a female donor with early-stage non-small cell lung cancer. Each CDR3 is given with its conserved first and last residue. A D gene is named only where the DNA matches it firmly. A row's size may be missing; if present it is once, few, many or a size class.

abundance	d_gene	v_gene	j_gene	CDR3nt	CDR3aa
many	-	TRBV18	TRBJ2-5	TGTGCCAGCTCACCCCTTTCGGCGCCTCAAGAGACCCAGTACTTC	CASSPLSAPQETQYF
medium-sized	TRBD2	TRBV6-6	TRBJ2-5	TGTGCCAGCAGTTGGCCGGGACTAGCGGGATTTGGGGAGACCCAGTACTTC	CASSWPGLAGFGETQYF
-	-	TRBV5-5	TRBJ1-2	TGTGCCAGCAGCTTGTACGGGGACTATGGCTACACCTTC	CASSLYGDYGYTF
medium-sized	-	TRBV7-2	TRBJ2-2	TGTGCCAGCAGCTTAGCCATCGGGAGCTTAAACACCGGGGAGCTGTTTTTT	CASSLAIGSLNTGELFF
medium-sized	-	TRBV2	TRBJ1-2	TGTGCCAGCAGTGAAGGTCGGACGGACTATGGCTACACCTTC	CASSEGRTDYGYTF
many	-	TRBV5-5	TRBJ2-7	TGTGCCAGCAGCTTGGCCTTTCGACAGGGAGGCTACGAGCAGTACTTC	CASSLAFRQGGYEQYF
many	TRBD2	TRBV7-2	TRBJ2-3	TGTGCCAGCAGCCGGAAGCTCCAGGGGGTAGCGGGAGGGCCGCGGACAGATACGCAGTATTTT	CASSRKLQGVAGGPRTDTQYF
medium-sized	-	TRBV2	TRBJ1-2	TGTGCCAGCAGTGTACAGCCTGAAACCTATGGCTACACCTTC	CASSVQPETYGYTF
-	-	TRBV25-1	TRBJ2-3	TGTGCCAGCAGTGACCCGACTAGTCGGACAGATACGCAGTATTTT	CASSDPTSRTDTQYF
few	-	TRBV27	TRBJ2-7	TGTGCCAGCAGGCCGATCACATCCTACGAGCAGTACTTC	CASRPITSYEQYF